The 7 T cell receptor beta chains presented below share a single source sample, sequenced in a study of T cell clones after liver transplantation. Data came from immunoSEQ multiplex PCR; TCRdb stores just in-frame clones and leaves some out. The data show roughly 20,000 clones, with around 80% seen just once and approximately 32% held by the top ten. Specimen: CD8+ T cells from blood, collected 48 months after liver transplant. The receptors originated from a human patient who received a liver transplant. These T cells may partly come from the graft donor.

The chain combines TRBV18 with TRBJ1-3; no clear D. Germline assignment: CDR1 KGHSH and CDR2 LQKENI. V gave up 3 bases and J gave up 0 bases, with 12 bases separating them. CDR3 length: 16 residues. CDR3 nucleotide sequence: TGTGCCAGCTCACCCCCTCGGAGAGACTCTGGAAACACCATATATTTT. This encodes CASSPPRRDSGNTIYF.

This clone came up a few times. The chain employs TRBV9 and TRBJ2-6, with D possibly matching TRBD2 (6 bases). The CDR3 is 18 amino acids. Trimming took 3 bases from V and 0 from J, leaving 16 bases between them. Germline CDR1 SGDLS, CDR2 YYNGEE. The CDR3 spells CASSATGTARSGANVLTF. The CDR3 DNA sequence: TGTGCCAGCAGCGCAACCGGGACTGCTCGCTCTGGGGCCAACGTCCTGACTTTC.

This clone was detected a few times. CDR3 DNA sequence: TGTGCCAGCAGCCCGGGGCCGGGGGAAGCGTCTGAAGCTTTCTTT. Its translation is CASSPGPGEASEAFF. The chain combines TRBV9 with TRBJ1-1; a weak D match, TRBD1 (5 bases). The V and J ends lost 4 bases and 6 bases respectively, with 19 bases between them. Germline V CDR1 and CDR2: SGDLS, YYNGEE. This CDR3 comprises 15 residues.

This chain uses TRBV27 with TRBJ2-3; D call uncertain. Trimming cost V 3 bases and J 0 bases, with 7 bases left between them. The CDR3 loop spans 14 amino acids. Germline CDR1 reads MNHEY; CDR2 reads SMNVEV (reference sequence). CDR3 in DNA: TGTGCCAGCAGTTTCGGCGGAAGCACAGATACGCAGTATTTT. It specifies CASSFGGSTDTQYF.

This clone is hyperexpanded. The rearrangement joins TRBV2 to TRBJ1-2, with D unclear. CDR1 and CDR2 from the germline V gene are SNHLY and FYNNEI. The CDR3 runs 17 residues. Trimming cost V 2 bases and J 3 bases, with 19 bases left between them. Here the CDR3 reads CASSEFSSPGVDYGYTF. Written as DNA, the CDR3 is TGTGCCAGCAGTGAATTTAGCAGTCCCGGGGTAGACTATGGCTACACCTTC.

This clone appeared once. The chain joins TRBV4-3 to TRBJ2-2; D might be TRBD1 (6 bases). CDR1 is LGHNA and CDR2 is YSLEER in the germline V gene. This CDR3 is built from 17 residues. The V end lost 0 bases, the J end lost 5 bases, and 16 bases lay between the germline ends. In DNA, the CDR3 is TGCGCCAGCAGCCAAGAAGTCGAATCAGGGGTGACCGGGGAGCTGTTTTTT. It codes for CASSQEVESGVTGELFF.

This chain joins TRBV6-5 and TRBJ2-1; 7 nucleotides align to TRBD2. Trimming took 6 bases from V and 9 from J; bases not matched to a gene: 2. CDR1 is MNHEY and CDR2 is SVGAGI in the germline V gene. This CDR3 region has 11 residues. CDR3 sequence: CASRASGEQFF. In DNA, the CDR3 is TGTGCCAGCAGGGCTAGCGGTGAGCAGTTCTTC.